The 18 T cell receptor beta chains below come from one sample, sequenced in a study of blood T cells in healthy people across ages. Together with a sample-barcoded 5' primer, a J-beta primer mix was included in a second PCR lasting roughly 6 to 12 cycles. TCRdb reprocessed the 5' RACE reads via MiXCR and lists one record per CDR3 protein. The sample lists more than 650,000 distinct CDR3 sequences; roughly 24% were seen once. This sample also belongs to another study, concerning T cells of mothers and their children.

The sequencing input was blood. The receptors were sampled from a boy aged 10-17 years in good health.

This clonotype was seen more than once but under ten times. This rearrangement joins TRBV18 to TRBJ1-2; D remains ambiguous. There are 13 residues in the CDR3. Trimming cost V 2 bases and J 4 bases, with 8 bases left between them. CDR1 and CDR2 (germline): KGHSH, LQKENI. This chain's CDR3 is CASSPWGIYGYTF. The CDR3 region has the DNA TGTGCCAGCTCACCATGGGGAATCTATGGCTACACCTTC.

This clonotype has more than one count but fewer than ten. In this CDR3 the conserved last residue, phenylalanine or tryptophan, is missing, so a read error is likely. CDR3 sequence: CASSQQPLASYEQYL. The CDR3 nucleotides read TGTGCCAGCAGCCAACAACCTCTAGCTTCCTACGAGCAGTACCTC. The chain joins TRBV14 to TRBJ2-7, with D perhaps TRBD2 (5 bases). V lost 2 bases to trimming and J lost 1 base, with 12 bases between them. Germline CDR1 SGHDN, CDR2 FVKESK. The CDR3 covers 15 residues.

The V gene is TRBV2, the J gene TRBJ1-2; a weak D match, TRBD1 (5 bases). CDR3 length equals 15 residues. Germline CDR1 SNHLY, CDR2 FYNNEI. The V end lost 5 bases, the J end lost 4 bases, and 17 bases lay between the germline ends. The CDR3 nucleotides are TGTGCCAGCAGTCCTCTCAGCGGGGGAAGCTATGGCTACACCTTC. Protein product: CASSPLSGGSYGYTF.

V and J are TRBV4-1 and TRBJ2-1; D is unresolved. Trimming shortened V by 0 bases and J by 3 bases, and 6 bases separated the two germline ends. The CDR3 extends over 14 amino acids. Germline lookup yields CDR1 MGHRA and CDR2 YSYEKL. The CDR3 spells CASSQEPVYNEQFF. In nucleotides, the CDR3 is TGCGCCAGCAGCCAAGAACCTGTCTACAATGAGCAGTTCTTC.

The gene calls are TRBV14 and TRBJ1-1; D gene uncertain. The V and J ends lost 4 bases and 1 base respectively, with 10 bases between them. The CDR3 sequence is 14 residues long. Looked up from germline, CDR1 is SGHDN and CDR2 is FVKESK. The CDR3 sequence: CASSPKMGNTEAFF. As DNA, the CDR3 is TGTGCCAGCAGCCCTAAAATGGGGAACACTGAAGCTTTCTTT. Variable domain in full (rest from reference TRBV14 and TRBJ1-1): EAGVTQFPSHSVIEKGQTVTLRCDPISGHDNLYWYRRVMGKEIKFLLHFVKESKQDESGMPNNRFLAERTGGTYSTLKVQPAELEDSGVYFCASSPKMGNTEAFFGQGTRLTVV.

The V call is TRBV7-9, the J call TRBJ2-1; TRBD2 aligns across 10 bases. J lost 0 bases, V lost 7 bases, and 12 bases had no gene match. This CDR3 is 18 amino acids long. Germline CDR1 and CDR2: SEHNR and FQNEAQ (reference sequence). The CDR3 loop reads CASTIAGGASSSYNEQFF. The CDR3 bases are TGTGCCAGCACCATAGCGGGGGGAGCCTCCAGCTCCTACAATGAGCAGTTCTTC. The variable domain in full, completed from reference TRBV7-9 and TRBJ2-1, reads DTGVSQNPRHKITKRGQNVTFRCDPISEHNRLYWYRQTLGQGPEFLTYFQNEAQLEKSRLLSDRFSAERPKGSFSTLEIQRTEQGDSAMYLCASTIAGGASSSYNEQFFGPGTRLTVL.

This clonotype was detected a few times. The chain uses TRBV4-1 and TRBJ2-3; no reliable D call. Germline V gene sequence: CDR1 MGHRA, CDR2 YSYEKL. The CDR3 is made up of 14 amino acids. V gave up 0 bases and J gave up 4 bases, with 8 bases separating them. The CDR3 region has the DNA TGCGCCAGCAGCCAAGAGCGATTGGCAGATACGCAGTATTTT. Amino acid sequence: CASSQERLADTQYF.

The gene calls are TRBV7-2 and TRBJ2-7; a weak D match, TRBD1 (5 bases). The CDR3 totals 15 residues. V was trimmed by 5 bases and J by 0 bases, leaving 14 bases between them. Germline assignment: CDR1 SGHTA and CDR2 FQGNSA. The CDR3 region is CASSRETANSYEQYF. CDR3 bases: TGTGCCAGCAGCCGTGAGACAGCGAACTCCTACGAGCAGTACTTC.

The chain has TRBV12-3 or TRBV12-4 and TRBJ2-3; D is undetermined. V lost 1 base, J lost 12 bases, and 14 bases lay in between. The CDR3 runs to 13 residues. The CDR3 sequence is CASSLVTRVPQYF. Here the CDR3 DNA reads TGTGCCAGCAGTTTAGTAACCCGGGTCCCACAGTATTTT.

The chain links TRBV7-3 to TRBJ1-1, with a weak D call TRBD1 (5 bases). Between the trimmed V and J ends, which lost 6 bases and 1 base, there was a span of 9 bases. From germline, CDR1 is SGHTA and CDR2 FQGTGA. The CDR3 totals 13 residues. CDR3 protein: CASSNTGNTEAFF. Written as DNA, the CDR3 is TGTGCCAGCAGTAATACAGGGAACACTGAAGCTTTCTTT.

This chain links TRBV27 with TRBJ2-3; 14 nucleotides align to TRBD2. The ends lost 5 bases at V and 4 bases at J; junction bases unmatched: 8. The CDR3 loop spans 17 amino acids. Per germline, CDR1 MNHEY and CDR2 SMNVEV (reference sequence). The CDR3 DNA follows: TGTGCCAGCAGTCCCCACCTGACTAGCGGGGGGGCAGATACGCAGTATTTT. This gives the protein CASSPHLTSGGADTQYF.

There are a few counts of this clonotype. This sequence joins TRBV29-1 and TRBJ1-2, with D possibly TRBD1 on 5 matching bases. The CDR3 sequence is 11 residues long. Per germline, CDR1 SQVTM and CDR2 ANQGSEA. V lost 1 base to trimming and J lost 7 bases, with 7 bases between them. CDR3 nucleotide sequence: TGCAGCGTTGAAGGAGACAGTGGCTACACCTTC. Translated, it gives CSVEGDSGYTF. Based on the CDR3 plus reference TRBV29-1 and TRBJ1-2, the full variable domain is SAVISQKPSRDICQRGTSLTIQCQVDSQVTMMFWYRQQPGQSLTLIATANQGSEATYESGFVIDKFPISRPNLTFSTLTVSNMSPEDSSIYLCSVEGDSGYTFGSGTRLTVV.

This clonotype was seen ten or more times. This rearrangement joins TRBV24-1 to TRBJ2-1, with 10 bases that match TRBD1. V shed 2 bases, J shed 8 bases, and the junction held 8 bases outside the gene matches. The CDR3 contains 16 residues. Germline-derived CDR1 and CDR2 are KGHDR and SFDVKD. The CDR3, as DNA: TGTGCCACCAGTGATTCCCGGACAGGGGGAGGAGATGAGCAGTTCTTC. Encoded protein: CATSDSRTGGGDEQFF.

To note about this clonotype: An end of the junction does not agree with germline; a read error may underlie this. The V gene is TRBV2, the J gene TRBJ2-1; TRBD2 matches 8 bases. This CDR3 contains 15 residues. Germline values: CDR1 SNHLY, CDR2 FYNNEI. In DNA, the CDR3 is TGTGCCAGCAGTGCTACCCCAGCGGGGGCCTACGAGCAGTGCTTC. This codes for CASSATPAGAYEQCF. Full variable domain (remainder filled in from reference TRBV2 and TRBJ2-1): EPEVTQTPSHQVTQMGQEVILRCVPISNHLYFYWYRQILGQKVEFLVSFYNNEISEKSEIFDDQFSVERPDGSNFTLKIRSTKLEDSAMYFCASSATPAGAYEQCFGPGTRLTVL.

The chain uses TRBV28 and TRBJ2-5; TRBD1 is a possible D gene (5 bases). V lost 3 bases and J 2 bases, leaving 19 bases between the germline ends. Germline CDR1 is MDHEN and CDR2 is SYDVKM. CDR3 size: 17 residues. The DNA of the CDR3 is TGTGCCAGCAGTTTTCCGATTCAAAACAGGCATCAAGAGACCCAGTACTTC. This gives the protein CASSFPIQNRHQETQYF.

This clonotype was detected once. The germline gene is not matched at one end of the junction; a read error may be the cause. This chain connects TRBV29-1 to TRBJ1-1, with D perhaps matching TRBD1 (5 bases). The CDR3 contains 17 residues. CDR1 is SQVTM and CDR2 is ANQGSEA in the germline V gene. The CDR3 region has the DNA TGCAGCGTTGAAGCATGGGGGTCTACCCTTACTAACAATGAAGCTTTCTTT. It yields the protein CSVEAWGSTLTNNEAFF.

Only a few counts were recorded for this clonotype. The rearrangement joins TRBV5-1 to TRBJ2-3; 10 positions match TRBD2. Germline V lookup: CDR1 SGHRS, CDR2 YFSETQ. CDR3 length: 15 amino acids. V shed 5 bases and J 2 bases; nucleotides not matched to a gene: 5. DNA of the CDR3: TGCGCCAGCAGTGGACTAGCGGATACCACAGATACGCAGTATTTT. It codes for CASSGLADTTDTQYF.

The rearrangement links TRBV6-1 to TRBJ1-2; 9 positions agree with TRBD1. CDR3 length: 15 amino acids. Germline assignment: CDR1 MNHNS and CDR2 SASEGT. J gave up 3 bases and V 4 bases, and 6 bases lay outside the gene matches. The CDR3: CASSAHRGQDYGYTF. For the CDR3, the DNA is TGTGCCAGCAGTGCACACAGGGGGCAAGACTATGGCTACACCTTC.